This TCR beta chain was identified in a study of cytomegalovirus exposure and HLA in healthy donors. The CDR3 loop spans 15 amino acids. After removal of 3 bases from V and 4 bases from J, the junction contained 6 bases not matched to a gene. Germline V lookup: CDR1 MNHEY, CDR2 SMNVEV (reference sequence). Study-wide results and caveats: Later analysis suggested links between common viral pathogens and several top significant clusters. The sole available immune exposure information was CMV serostatus.

In regard to this clone: Antigen: not known.

The PCR made use of 60 Vbeta and 13 Jbeta primers. Measured with immunoSEQ multiplex PCR; TCRdb has only the in-frame clones, and not every one. Of approximately 130,000 clones detected, about 81% appear once; the ten largest clones hold around 6.4%. This chain joins TRBV27 and TRBJ2-1, with 7 bases matching TRBD1. Sequencing used PBMCs. The TCR sequence derives from a woman aged 40 to 49 in good health and CMV-seropositive. Written as DNA, the CDR3 is TGTGCCAGCAGTTTCCTAGGACAGGAGTACAATGAGCAGTTCTTC. Amino acids: CASSFLGQEYNEQFF.